These T cell receptor beta chains were read from a single sample in a study of T cell responses to AZD1222 COVID-19 vaccine. TCRdb keeps only in-frame clones here, not all; method: immunoSEQ multiplex PCR. This sample has approximately 120,000 clones, with approximately 85% found just once. The sequencing here drew on peripheral blood, taken on day 0 of MenACWY control vaccination. Receptors were obtained from an adult in good health. Each CDR3 is given with its conserved first and last residue. Fields, in order: V gene, J gene, CDR3 protein.

V: TRBV6-5
J: TRBJ2-1
CDR3: CASRREGRVYNEQFF

V: TRBV7-2
J: TRBJ1-5
CDR3: CASSLSLGRDNSNQPQHF

V: TRBV7-2
J: TRBJ2-3
CDR3: CASSLGPTHQRTDTQYF

V: TRBV6-5
J: TRBJ1-2
CDR3: CASSYVAVYGYTF

V: TRBV7-9
J: TRBJ1-4
CDR3: CASSSPRRATNEKLFF

V: TRBV18
J: TRBJ2-5
CDR3: CASSRTVSRQLSGTQYF

V: TRBV18
J: TRBJ2-5
CDR3: CASSPDSQETQYF

V: TRBV7-2
J: TRBJ1-2
CDR3: CASSLGGRGYTF

V: TRBV7-9
J: TRBJ2-7
CDR3: CASSGAGTPSYEQYF

V: TRBV28
J: TRBJ2-3
CDR3: CASSLSGDRSQYF

V: TRBV2
J: TRBJ1-6
CDR3: CASRREGGHNSPLHF

V: TRBV12-3/TRBV12-4
J: TRBJ1-1
CDR3: CASRGFYEAFF

V: TRBV6-1
J: TRBJ2-2
CDR3: CASSEFGGGLANTGELFF

V: TRBV4-1
J: TRBJ1-1
CDR3: CASSQHDSDTEAFF

V: TRBV2
J: TRBJ2-1
CDR3: CASSPPSSDEQFF

V: TRBV3-1/TRBV3-2
J: TRBJ1-1
CDR3: CASSQMGGGEAFF

V: TRBV2
J: TRBJ2-2
CDR3: CASSDWGSNTGELFF

V: TRBV2
J: TRBJ1-2
CDR3: CACLTTGRALGYTF

V: TRBV19
J: TRBJ2-7
CDR3: CASSHTDGGYEQYF

V: TRBV19
J: TRBJ2-5
CDR3: CARKTGGLKETQYF

V: TRBV11-2
J: TRBJ2-5
CDR3: CASSLVSGQLQETQYF

V: TRBV4-3
J: TRBJ2-7
CDR3: CASKVRGRDEQYF

V: TRBV9
J: TRBJ2-2
CDR3: CASSVAPGELFF

V: TRBV11-2
J: TRBJ2-1
CDR3: CASSLVGRSSYNEQFF

V: TRBV18
J: TRBJ2-5
CDR3: CASSPDRVQETQYF

V: TRBV19
J: TRBJ1-1
CDR3: CASTNRGRGNTEAFF

V: TRBV5-1
J: TRBJ2-2
CDR3: CASSLRGGYTGELFF

V: TRBV4-2
J: TRBJ1-2
CDR3: CASSRAREPTYGYTF

V: TRBV5-1
J: TRBJ2-3
CDR3: CASSPTALASDTQYF

V: TRBV4-1
J: TRBJ1-3
CDR3: CASSPRQGSGNTIYF

V: TRBV18
J: TRBJ1-5
CDR3: CASSPPNQPQHF

V: TRBV7-2
J: TRBJ1-2
CDR3: CASSANPTVRVGYTF

V: TRBV6-5
J: TRBJ2-1
CDR3: CASTPDRGGDNEQFF

V: TRBV5-1
J: TRBJ2-7
CDR3: CASSLDIEEQYF

V: TRBV3-1/TRBV3-2
J: TRBJ2-1
CDR3: CASSHPAGFINEQFF

V: TRBV20-1
J: TRBJ1-1
CDR3: CSARVEGVAFF

V: TRBV9
J: TRBJ1-2
CDR3: CASSVGTGDGGYTF

V: TRBV5-6
J: TRBJ2-1
CDR3: CASSLDGRPSSYNEQFF

V: TRBV3-1/TRBV3-2
J: TRBJ2-1
CDR3: CASSASSGGLYNEQFF

V: TRBV10-2
J: TRBJ2-1
CDR3: CASSQRPGGAGDEQFF

V: TRBV10-1
J: TRBJ2-7
CDR3: CASPIPPGIVSPAVVYEQYF

V: TRBV29-1
J: TRBJ1-3
CDR3: CSAVGPGSGNTIYF

V: TRBV10-3
J: TRBJ2-1
CDR3: CAISESGRQSSYNEQFF

V: TRBV28
J: TRBJ1-5
CDR3: CAGQGTINQPQHF

V: TRBV5-1
J: TRBJ2-2
CDR3: CASYESGTFTGELFF

V: TRBV18
J: TRBJ1-3
CDR3: CASSPPRGNTIYF

V: TRBV7-2
J: TRBJ1-6
CDR3: CASSQGSGRYNSPLHF

V: TRBV12-3/TRBV12-4
J: TRBJ1-2
CDR3: CASSFTGVGYTF

V: TRBV7-9
J: TRBJ1-1
CDR3: CASSPLNPDTEAFF

V: TRBV5-1
J: TRBJ2-3
CDR3: CASSLDLAGGTDTQYF

V: TRBV7-2
J: TRBJ2-7
CDR3: CASSLATQGIALVEQYF

V: TRBV18
J: TRBJ1-1
CDR3: CASSLRIREGSTEAFF

V: TRBV27
J: TRBJ2-3
CDR3: CASSLYGLRGGQNTDTQYF

V: TRBV2
J: TRBJ1-2
CDR3: CASSLRGNGYTF

V: TRBV12-3/TRBV12-4
J: TRBJ1-2
CDR3: CASSLRDSYGYTF